The 19 T cell receptor beta chains presented below share a single source sample, sequenced in a study of patients and donors after allogeneic stem cell transplantation. TCRdb passed the RT-PCR reads through MiXCR, listing each CDR3 protein once. In the table there are about 160,000 distinct CDR3 sequences, about 24% of which are singletons. The specimen sequenced was blood, either unsorted or a sorted T cell fraction (not recorded which). The source of these receptors is a human donor who was either an allogeneic HSCT recipient or a stem cell or donor lymphocyte infusion donor (not recorded which). It is not recorded whose cells these are; they may come from a transplant donor.

This clonotype was seen a handful of times. V is TRBV19 and J is TRBJ1-1; tentative D call: TRBD1 (5 bases). Between the trimmed V and J ends, which lost 3 bases and 6 bases, there was a span of 14 bases. The CDR3 extends over 14 amino acids. From germline, CDR1 is LNHDA and CDR2 SQIVND (reference sequence). The DNA for the CDR3 is TGTGCCAGTAGTATTGGGGGGGGTAACTCTGAAGCTTTCTTT. Translated: CASSIGGGNSEAFF. Combining the CDR3 with reference TRBV19 and TRBJ1-1 gives the whole variable domain DGGITQSPKYLFRKEGQNVTLSCEQNLNHDAMYWYRQDPGQGLRLIYYSQIVNDFQKGDIAEGYSVSREKKESFPLTVTSAQKNPTAFYLCASSIGGGNSEAFFGQGTRLTVV.

This clonotype was recorded many times. This chain connects TRBV9 to TRBJ1-5; 8 bases map to TRBD1. V dropped 2 bases and J dropped 5; count of bases not matched to a gene: 6. From germline, CDR1 is SGDLS and CDR2 YYNGEE. The CDR3 sequence is 15 residues long. CDR3 nucleotide sequence: TGTGCCAGCAGCGTCGATTCAGGGGGCCATCAGCCCCAGCATTTT. This sequence encodes CASSVDSGGHQPQHF.

The gene calls are TRBV7-2 and TRBJ1-2; D not certain. Trimming stripped 1 base from V and 2 bases from J, with 8 bases between. Germline-derived CDR1 and CDR2 are SGHTA and FQGNSA. The CDR3 consists of 14 residues. The CDR3 DNA sequence: TGTGCCAGCAGCTTAGTTGAGGGCAACTATGGCTACACCTTC. It specifies CASSLVEGNYGYTF.

This chain links TRBV10-3 with TRBJ2-1, with D uncertain. The germline V and J ends were trimmed by 7 bases and 8 bases, with 9 bases remaining between them. Germline CDR1 is ENHRY and CDR2 is SYGVKD. The CDR3 spans 11 residues. Here the CDR3 DNA reads TGTGCCATCATGGGCCAGGATGAGCAGTTCTTC. Translating gives CAIMGQDEQFF.

This clonotype has a count of ten or more. This sequence joins TRBV20-1 and TRBJ1-1; TRBD1 is a possible D gene (5 bases). This CDR3 region has 14 residues. Germline V gene sequence: CDR1 DFQATT, CDR2 SNEGSKA (reference sequence). V lost 3 bases and J lost 2, with 13 bases in between. CDR3 sequence reads: CSAREWDANTEAFF. CDR3 DNA: TGCAGTGCTAGGGAGTGGGACGCCAACACTGAAGCTTTCTTT.

A few counts support this clonotype. This chain joins TRBV20-1 and TRBJ2-1; TRBD2 might be the D (6 bases). CDR3 size: 14 residues. Trimming cost V 3 bases and J 1 base, with 10 bases left between them. Germline-derived CDR1 and CDR2 are DFQATT and SNEGSKA (reference sequence). Here the CDR3 reads CSARSGRSYNEQFF. CDR3 nucleotides: TGCAGTGCTAGGAGCGGGCGGTCCTACAATGAGCAGTTCTTC.

This clonotype appeared a few times. V gene TRBV12-3 or TRBV12-4 combines with J gene TRBJ1-1; TRBD1 is a possible D gene (5 bases). The V gene lost 4 bases and the J gene lost 7 bases, with 19 bases spanning the gap. This CDR3 is 15 amino acids long. The CDR3 reads CASSYGGTIVSEAFF. In DNA form, the CDR3 reads TGTGCCAGCAGTTACGGGGGAACAATCGTAAGTGAAGCTTTCTTT.

The chain uses TRBV7-2 and TRBJ1-1, with 7 bases aligning to TRBD1. Trimming took 1 base from V and 4 from J; bases not matched to a gene: 6. The CDR3 is made up of 15 amino acids. The germline V gene has CDR1 SGHTA and CDR2 FQGNSA. CDR3 in amino acids: CASSLGGGGFTEAFF. In DNA form, the CDR3 reads TGTGCCAGCAGCTTAGGAGGGGGCGGTTTCACTGAAGCTTTCTTT.

The chain recombines TRBV7-9 with TRBJ2-2, with D possibly being TRBD2 (6 bases). The CDR3 runs 16 residues. CDR1 is SEHNR, CDR2 FQNEAQ, per germline (reference sequence). The germline V and J ends were trimmed by 7 bases and 5 bases, with 20 bases remaining between them. CDR3 coding DNA: TGTGCCAGCAACCGAGTGGGGACTTCGGGGACCGGGGAGCTGTTTTTT. Its translation is CASNRVGTSGTGELFF.

The V gene is TRBV20-1, the J gene TRBJ1-2; TRBD1 matches at 7 bases. Germline V gives CDR1 DFQATT, CDR2 SNEGSKA (reference sequence). The length of the CDR3 is 12 residues. V lost 2 bases to trimming and J lost 3 bases; unmatched junction nucleotides: 0. CDR3 residues: CSARQGDYGYTF. Written as DNA, the CDR3 is TGCAGTGCTAGACAGGGGGACTATGGCTACACCTTC.

This clonotype was seen at least ten times. This chain connects TRBV4-2 to TRBJ1-5; 8 bases are shared with TRBD1. The CDR3 spans 15 residues. Germline-derived CDR1 and CDR2 are LGHNA and YNFKEQ. V dropped 2 bases and J dropped 5; count of bases not matched to a gene: 5. Written as DNA, the CDR3 is TGTGCCAGCAGCCAATTCCCGGGACAGGATCAGCCCCAGCATTTT. It codes for CASSQFPGQDQPQHF.

The rearrangement uses TRBV7-9 and TRBJ2-1, with D perhaps matching TRBD2 (5 bases). The CDR3 is 13 amino acids. V shed 0 bases and J shed 12 bases, with 12 bases lying between them. The germline gives CDR1 SEHNR, CDR2 FQNEAQ (reference sequence). CDR3 DNA: TGTGCCAGCAGCTTAGCGGGGAGTCTGGGGCAGTTCTTC. It is translated as CASSLAGSLGQFF.

This clonotype was observed once. The chain uses TRBV20-1 and TRBJ2-7; the match to TRBD2 covers 13 bases. The germline V gene encodes CDR1 DFQATT and CDR2 SNEGSKA (reference sequence). The trim removed 0 bases at V and 8 bases at J, leaving 10 bases unmatched. The CDR3 has 16 amino acids. CDR3 sequence reads: CSARDTLAGGPGKQYF. CDR3 nucleotides: TGCAGTGCTAGAGATACACTAGCGGGAGGGCCTGGAAAGCAGTACTTC.

This clonotype showed up just once. CDR3 nucleotides: TGCGCCAGCAGATTAAACCCGGGACCCCCTTGGGGGGTAGGCAATGAGCAGTTCTTC. It yields the protein CASRLNPGPPWGVGNEQFF. The genes are TRBV5-1 and TRBJ2-1, with TRBD2 as a possible D gene (6 bases). The CDR3 covers 19 residues. The germline V gene encodes CDR1 SGHRS and CDR2 YFSETQ. V was clipped by 5 bases and J by 6 bases, with 30 bases between them.

This chain links TRBV20-1 with TRBJ2-7; D not resolved. The CDR3 runs 12 residues. The germline V gene encodes CDR1 DFQATT and CDR2 SNEGSKA (reference sequence). The V end lost 6 bases, the J end lost 0 bases, and 9 bases lay between the germline ends. The CDR3 reads CSASDFSYEQYF. The CDR3 DNA follows: TGCAGTGCATCCGACTTCTCCTACGAGCAGTACTTC.

J is TRBJ1-1 and V is TRBV6-2 or TRBV6-3; the D is unclear. Trimming cost V 2 bases and J 0 bases, with 7 bases left between them. The CDR3 length is 14 residues. CDR1 is MNHEY and CDR2 is SVGEGT in the germline V gene. The CDR3 nucleotides read TGTGCCAGCAGTTACGTGGGCATGAACACTGAAGCTTTCTTT. Amino acids: CASSYVGMNTEAFF.

In its sample, this clonotype was seen a few times. The chain is built from TRBV20-1 and TRBJ1-5, with TRBD1 matching 8 bases. CDR3 length: 18 amino acids. The germline V gene has CDR1 DFQATT and CDR2 SNEGSKA (reference sequence). Unmatched junction bases numbered 16, after V lost 4 bases and J lost 2 bases. CDR3 bases: TGCAGTGCTACCGGACAGGGACCGTACCGGGCGGGCAATCAGCCCCAGCATTTT. The encoded protein is CSATGQGPYRAGNQPQHF.

The chain recombines TRBV12-3 or TRBV12-4 with TRBJ1-6; D is uncertain. There are 12 residues in the CDR3. V was clipped by 5 bases and J by 8 bases, with 7 bases between them. This CDR3 is CASSPVYSPLHF. CDR3 nucleotides: TGTGCCAGCAGTCCCGTTTATTCACCCCTCCACTTT.

The chain uses TRBV7-2 and TRBJ2-3; D unresolved. The V and J ends lost 5 bases and 1 base respectively, with 7 bases between them. Looked up from germline, CDR1 is SGHTA and CDR2 is FQGNSA. This CDR3 has 13 amino acids. This CDR3 is CASSAFGTDTQYF. CDR3 in DNA: TGTGCCAGCAGCGCGTTCGGCACAGATACGCAGTATTTT.